This T cell receptor (beta chain) was observed in a study of cytomegalovirus exposure and HLA in healthy donors. The germline gives CDR1 MGHDK, CDR2 SYGVNS. The CDR3 covers 15 residues. The V gene lost 0 bases and the J gene lost 0 bases, with 7 bases spanning the gap. The sample holds one count of this clone. What it binds is not known. Study-level points and caveats: TCR beta chains numbering 150 to 200 were designated cytomegalovirus-associated. In vitro testing confirmed three CMV-associated chains as specific for CMV antigens.

Primers included in the PCR were 60 Vbeta and 13 Jbeta primers. Using immunoSEQ multiplex PCR, the repertoire was profiled, and TCRdb retains in-frame clones only, with some absent. Of around 140,000 clones in the sample, around 70% were seen once. The clonotype comes from a male donor in good health and CMV-seronegative. The sample comprised PBMCs. The V and J genes are TRBV25-1 and TRBJ2-3; unclear D gene. In nucleotides, the CDR3 is TGTGCCAGCAGTGAATATACAGCTAGCACAGATACGCAGTATTTT. This codes for CASSEYTASTDTQYF.